These 26 T cell receptor beta chains were sequenced from one sample in a study of immune evolution from preneoplasia to lung adenocarcinoma. Assay: immunoSEQ multiplex PCR; the TCRdb copy retains only in-frame clones and omits some. The sample comprises more than 9,000 clones, roughly 84% of which are singletons, and 1.5% to 2% rests with the top ten. Sequencing was carried out using FFPE minimally invasive lung adenocarcinoma tissue. Every receptor here comes from a person aged 70 to 85 with lung adenocarcinoma.

In regard to this clone: One end of the junction varies from germline; a read error may be responsible. This rearrangement joins TRBV30 to TRBJ1-1; the D is unclear. The germline gives CDR1 GTSNPN, CDR2 SVGIG (reference sequence). The CDR3 totals 12 residues. The CDR3 loop reads CAWRVLNTEVFF. Here the CDR3 DNA reads TGTGCCTGGAGGGTATTGAACACTGAAGTTTTCTTT.

This chain uses TRBV4-1 with TRBJ2-3; 8 bases align to TRBD1. The CDR3 sequence is 15 residues long. The junction had 6 bases not matched to a gene; V was cut back by 5 bases and J by 2 bases. Germline V gives CDR1 MGHRA, CDR2 YSYEKL. The CDR3 DNA is TGCGCCAGCAGCGACCGGGACAGGTCCACAGATACGCAGTATTTT. Translating it yields CASSDRDRSTDTQYF.

This sequence joins TRBV5-4 and TRBJ2-2; tentatively, D is TRBD2 (6 bases). Germline V lookup: CDR1 SGHNT, CDR2 YYREEE (reference sequence). There are 15 residues in the CDR3. Trimming shortened V by 6 bases and J by 6 bases, and 18 bases separated the two germline ends. In nucleotides, the CDR3 is TGTGCCAGCATGTCTGACGGGAGAGGGGCCGGGGAGCTGTTTTTT. Translating it yields CASMSDGRGAGELFF.

This clone turned up a few times. The chain uses TRBV18 and TRBJ1-5; D is perhaps TRBD1 (6 bases). Germline V lookup: CDR1 KGHSH, CDR2 LQKENI. The germline V and J ends were trimmed by 2 bases and 6 bases, with 14 bases remaining between them. The CDR3 loop spans 15 amino acids. The CDR3 reads CASSPSTGPPQPQHF. The DNA of the CDR3 is TGTGCCAGCTCACCATCTACAGGGCCCCCTCAGCCCCAGCATTTT.

The gene calls are TRBV11-2 and TRBJ1-1; 8 bases map to TRBD1. From germline, CDR1 is SGHAT and CDR2 FQNNGV. This CDR3 spans 17 amino acids. The ends lost 6 bases at V and 1 base at J; junction bases unmatched: 13. CDR3 loop: CASRPIRGQLGNTEAFF. DNA for the CDR3: TGTGCCAGCAGACCTATCAGGGGGCAATTAGGGAACACTGAAGCTTTCTTT.

This clone was seen a few times. Germline and junction disagree at one end, which may indicate a read error. The J gene is TRBJ2-3, the V gene TRBV7-7, with D tentatively TRBD2 (5 bases). The V gene's germline CDR1 is SSHAT and CDR2 FNYEAQ (reference sequence). The CDR3 has 15 amino acids. The CDR3 DNA reads TGTGCTAGCAGCTTAGTGGGCGGGCCCACAGATACGCAGTATTTT. This codes for CASSLVGGPTDTQYF.

V and J are TRBV7-2 and TRBJ2-2; the D gene is possibly TRBD1 (5 bases). V was clipped by 3 bases and J by 1 base, with 6 bases between them. This CDR3 is 14 amino acids long. Germline lookup yields CDR1 SGHTA and CDR2 FQGNSA. Here the CDR3 DNA reads TGTGCCAGCAGCTTGCAGGGGAACACCGGGGAGCTGTTTTTT. Translation: CASSLQGNTGELFF.

The gene calls are TRBV7-4 and TRBJ1-5; 7 bases match TRBD1. Trimming cost V 3 bases and J 3 bases; bases outside gene matches: 11. CDR1 SGHVT and CDR2 SQSDAQ come from the germline V gene. This CDR3 contains 17 residues. CDR3 in DNA: TGTGCCAGCAGCTTTAAAACGGGACAGACTCTCAATCAGCCCCAGCATTTT. It translates to CASSFKTGQTLNQPQHF.

This chain connects TRBV27 to TRBJ2-7; 13 bases map to TRBD2. With 5 bases clipped from V and 4 bases from J, the junction kept 8 bases outside the gene matches. Germline assignment: CDR1 MNHEY and CDR2 SMNVEV (reference sequence). The CDR3 sequence is 16 residues long. The CDR3 spells CASSRRTSGSGYEQYF. The CDR3, as DNA: TGTGCCAGCAGTAGGAGGACTAGCGGGAGCGGGTACGAGCAGTACTTC.

The chain links TRBV29-1 to TRBJ2-1; weak D call: TRBD1 (6 bases). CDR1 and CDR2 from the germline V gene are SQVTM and ANQGSEA. The CDR3 extends over 13 amino acids. Trimming left V 2 bases short and J 6 bases short, with 11 bases between. DNA for the CDR3: TGCAGCGTTGAAAGGAACAGGGCCAATGAGCAGTTCTTC. Its protein is CSVERNRANEQFF.

The chain uses TRBV29-1 and TRBJ2-5; a weak D match, TRBD2 (5 bases). The CDR3 is made up of 13 amino acids. The V gene lost 4 bases and the J gene lost 4 bases, with 13 bases spanning the gap. Germline-derived CDR1 and CDR2 are SQVTM and ANQGSEA. CDR3 sequence (DNA): TGCAGCGTTGGGTTTACCCGGGGAGAGACCCAGTACTTC. Residues: CSVGFTRGETQYF.

The chain carries TRBV14 and TRBJ1-2, with 7 bases matching TRBD1. With V trimmed by 2 bases and J by 2 bases, 2 bases remained unmatched. The germline gives CDR1 SGHDN, CDR2 FVKESK. The CDR3 loop spans 14 amino acids. CDR3 region: CASSQQQGNYGYTF. The CDR3 nucleotides read TGTGCCAGCAGCCAACAACAGGGGAACTATGGCTACACCTTC.

This clone has just a few counts. CDR3 protein: CAWTSRGLLSYEQYF. The CDR3 coding sequence is TGTGCCTGGACCTCGAGGGGGCTCCTCTCCTACGAGCAGTACTTC. The J gene is TRBJ2-7, the V gene TRBV30; TRBD1 matches 7 bases. This CDR3 is 15 amino acids long. The ends lost 4 bases at V and 0 bases at J; junction bases unmatched: 9. Per the germline V gene, CDR1 is GTSNPN and CDR2 is SVGIG (reference sequence). Looking up the rest from reference TRBV30 and TRBJ2-7 gives the full variable domain: SQTIHQWPATLVQPVGSPLSLECTVEGTSNPNLYWYRQAAGRGLQLLFYSVGIGQISSEVPQNLSASRPQDRQFILSSKKLLLSDSGFYLCAWTSRGLLSYEQYFGPGTRLTVT.

The rearrangement links TRBV6-1 to TRBJ2-5, with 11 bases lining up with TRBD1. V dropped 6 bases and J dropped 13; count of bases not matched to a gene: 10. This CDR3 is built from 13 residues. Germline CDR1 MNHNS, CDR2 SASEGT. The CDR3: CASSSGTGGLRYF. The CDR3 bases are TGTGCCAGCAGCTCCGGGACAGGGGGTCTGCGGTACTTC.

In this sample, this clone turned up a few times. The rearrangement uses TRBV5-4 and TRBJ1-2; D uncertain. The V and J ends lost 0 bases and 6 bases respectively, with 15 bases between them. The CDR3 totals 15 residues. The germline gives CDR1 SGHNT, CDR2 YYREEE (reference sequence). DNA of the CDR3: TGTGCCAGCAGCTTGGCCCAGCTCAGCTCGAATGGCTACACCTTC. Its protein product is CASSLAQLSSNGYTF.

This chain uses TRBV6-5 with TRBJ2-4; D perhaps matches TRBD2 (5 bases). The germline V gene encodes CDR1 MNHEY and CDR2 SVGAGI. The germline V and J ends were trimmed by 4 bases and 2 bases, with 9 bases remaining between them. This CDR3 has 14 amino acids. For the CDR3, the DNA is TGTGCCAGCAGTTGGAGCGGTCCCAAAAACATTCAGTACTTC. Translating gives CASSWSGPKNIQYF.

The chain employs TRBV10-3 and TRBJ1-5; unclear D gene. Germline CDR1 and CDR2: ENHRY and SYGVKD. The CDR3 is 12 residues long. V lost 3 bases and J 1 base, leaving 1 base between the germline ends. As DNA, the CDR3 is TGTGCCATCAGTGACAGCAATCAGCCCCAGCATTTT. Translated, it gives CAISDSNQPQHF.

This chain joins TRBV19 and TRBJ2-2; D possibly corresponds to TRBD2 (6 bases). The CDR3 extends over 15 amino acids. The V end was cut by 5 bases, the J end by 2 bases, with 12 bases between. Germline CDR1 LNHDA, CDR2 SQIVND (reference sequence). CDR3 in DNA: TGTGCCAGTAGTCTCCTTAGCGGAAACACCGGGGAGCTGTTTTTT. Amino acid sequence: CASSLLSGNTGELFF. Full variable domain (outside the CDR3, taken from reference TRBV19 and TRBJ2-2): DGGITQSPKYLFRKEGQNVTLSCEQNLNHDAMYWYRQDPGQGLRLIYYSQIVNDFQKGDIAEGYSVSREKKESFPLTVTSAQKNPTAFYLCASSLLSGNTGELFFGEGSRLTVL.

This clone was observed once. V and J are TRBV7-8 and TRBJ1-5, with 7 bases identical to TRBD1. The CDR3 sequence is 15 residues long. Germline V gene data show CDR1 as SGHVS and CDR2 as FQNEAQ. V shed 5 bases and J 7 bases; nucleotides not matched to a gene: 11. Here the CDR3 reads CASSQSRTGPQPQHF. The CDR3 coding sequence is TGTGCCAGCAGCCAAAGTAGGACAGGCCCCCAGCCCCAGCATTTT. The complete variable domain, with remaining parts taken from reference TRBV7-8 and TRBJ1-5, reads GAGVSQSPRYKVAKRGQDVALRCDPISGHVSLFWYQQALGQGPEFLTYFQNEAQLDKSGLPSDRFFAERPEGSVSTLKIQRTQQEDSAVYLCASSQSRTGPQPQHFGDGTRLSIL.

V is TRBV6-5 and J is TRBJ2-7; a possible D gene is TRBD2 (5 bases). V dropped 7 bases and J dropped 4 bases, with 14 bases sitting between them. The V gene's germline CDR1 is MNHEY and CDR2 SVGAGI. The CDR3 totals 13 residues. CDR3 in amino acids: CASTAGGSYEQYF. For the CDR3, the DNA is TGTGCCAGCACGGCAGGCGGGTCGTACGAGCAGTACTTC.

For the CDR3, the DNA is TGTGCCAGCAGTTTATCGGGCCGACGTGGGGCTAGCGGGAACTACGAGCAGTACTTC. Amino acids: CASSLSGRRGASGNYEQYF. This chain joins TRBV27 and TRBJ2-7; 9 bases line up with TRBD2. The V gene end was trimmed by 0 bases and the J gene end by 3 bases; junction bases not matched to a gene: 15. CDR1 is MNHEY, CDR2 SMNVEV, per germline (reference sequence). The CDR3 extends over 19 amino acids.

The chain joins TRBV5-4 to TRBJ1-1; TRBD1 might be the D (6 bases). Trimming took off 0 bases at V and 7 bases at J, with 10 bases between the two ends. Germline CDR1 SGHNT, CDR2 YYREEE (reference sequence). CDR3 size: 13 residues. This CDR3 reads CASSLARGGEAFF. CDR3 coding DNA: TGTGCCAGCAGCTTGGCCAGGGGAGGTGAAGCTTTCTTT.

V gene TRBV19 combines with J gene TRBJ1-5, with D possibly TRBD1 on 5 matching bases. Germline CDR1 is LNHDA and CDR2 is SQIVND (reference sequence). V lost 6 bases and J lost 1, with 13 bases in between. This CDR3 spans 15 amino acids. In DNA, the CDR3 is TGTGCCAGTAGACCACCGGGGCCGAGCAATCAGCCCCAGCATTTT. Translating it yields CASRPPGPSNQPQHF.

V usage is TRBV5-1 and J usage is TRBJ2-1; maybe TRBD1 (6 bases). V dropped 4 bases and J dropped 6 bases, with 11 bases sitting between them. Germline V gives CDR1 SGHRS, CDR2 YFSETQ. CDR3 size: 13 residues. Here the CDR3 reads CASSLGQSNEQFF. The DNA for the CDR3 is TGCGCCAGCAGCCTGGGACAAAGCAATGAGCAGTTCTTC.

This rearrangement joins TRBV30 to TRBJ1-5; possible D gene TRBD1, 5 bases. The CDR3 contains 14 residues. Germline CDR1 reads GTSNPN; CDR2 reads SVGIG (reference sequence). Trimming stripped 2 bases from V and 7 bases from J, with 15 bases between. The CDR3: CAWSRGGGDQPQHF. The CDR3 region has the DNA TGTGCCTGGAGTCGGGGTGGGGGAGACCAGCCCCAGCATTTT.

The chain uses TRBV7-2 and TRBJ2-2; the match to TRBD2 covers 10 bases. After removal of 1 base from V and 5 bases from J, the junction contained 1 base not matched to a gene. The CDR3 loop spans 15 amino acids. Germline V gene lookup returns CDR1 SGHTA and CDR2 FQGNSA. CDR3 residues: CASSLGLAGTGELFF. For the CDR3, the DNA is TGTGCCAGCAGCTTAGGACTAGCGGGTACCGGGGAGCTGTTTTTT. The full variable domain, in which reference TRBV7-2 and TRBJ2-2 provide the parts outside the CDR3, is GAGVSQSPSNKVTEKGKDVELRCDPISGHTALYWYRQSLGQGLEFLIYFQGNSAPDKSGLPSDRFSAERTGGSVSTLTIQRTQQEDSAVYLCASSLGLAGTGELFFGEGSRLTVL.